The 11 T cell receptor beta chains below were found in one sample sequenced in a study of blood T cell repertoires in COVID-19. Sequencing was performed with immunoSEQ multiplex PCR; in TCRdb, only in-frame clones are kept and a portion is missing. This sample has a few hundred thousand clones; roughly 90% occur once, and the top ten carry around 1.3%. What was sequenced was peripheral blood. These receptors were obtained from a man aged 35-49 years with acute or convalescent COVID-19.

The genes are TRBV27 and TRBJ1-1; D possibly corresponds to TRBD1 (6 bases). Germline V lookup: CDR1 MNHEY, CDR2 SMNVEV (reference sequence). V was pared by 6 bases and J by 1 base, with 9 bases between. This CDR3 has 13 amino acids. The CDR3 here is CASSMTGNTEAFF. In nucleotides, the CDR3 is TGTGCCAGCAGCATGACAGGGAACACTGAAGCTTTCTTT.

This rearrangement joins TRBV5-1 to TRBJ1-1; TRBD1 aligns across 8 bases. Germline V gives CDR1 SGHRS, CDR2 YFSETQ. V lost 6 bases, J lost 4 bases, and 5 bases stayed unmatched. This CDR3 spans 13 amino acids. The DNA of the CDR3 is TGCGCCAGCAACCAGGGGGCGAGCACTGAAGCTTTCTTT. It yields the protein CASNQGASTEAFF.

V is TRBV5-6 and J is TRBJ2-5, with D possibly matching TRBD2 (5 bases). V lost 2 bases to trimming and J lost 4 bases, with 12 bases between them. Per the germline V gene, CDR1 is SGHDT and CDR2 is YYEEEE. The CDR3 length is 14 residues. For the CDR3, the DNA is TGTGCCAGCAGCTTTCTGGCTGGGAGAGAGACCCAGTACTTC. Protein product: CASSFLAGRETQYF.

CDR3 loop: CASSFLQGNTGELFF. Written as DNA, the CDR3 is TGTGCCAGCAGCTTTCTACAGGGGAACACCGGGGAGCTGTTTTTT. The chain is built from TRBV7-6 and TRBJ2-2, with D possibly being TRBD1 (6 bases). The CDR3 is made up of 15 amino acids. Deletions cut 3 bases from V and 1 base from J, with 9 bases between. From germline, CDR1 is SGHVS and CDR2 FNYEAQ.

The chain couples TRBV12-5 to TRBJ2-7, with TRBD2 as a possible D gene (6 bases). The CDR3 loop spans 17 amino acids. Germline lookup yields CDR1 LGHNT and CDR2 FRNRAP. Trimming pared 0 bases from V and 2 bases from J, leaving 17 bases between. The DNA for the CDR3 is TGTGCTAGTGGTTTGGTGACAACGGCGGGGTTCACCTACGAGCAGTACTTC. This encodes CASGLVTTAGFTYEQYF.

CDR3 amino acids: CASSEVSRGGTDTQYF. CDR3 nucleotides: TGTGCCAGCAGTGAGGTGTCGCGGGGGGGCACAGATACGCAGTATTTT. The chain combines TRBV6-4 with TRBJ2-3; TRBD2 agrees at 8 bases. The CDR3 has 16 amino acids. Per germline, CDR1 MRHNA and CDR2 SNTAGT. Trimming removed 3 bases from V and 1 base from J; junction bases left unmatched: 6.

The J gene is TRBJ1-1, the V gene TRBV6-2 or TRBV6-3; a possible D gene is TRBD1 (5 bases). Germline-derived CDR1 and CDR2 are MNHEY and SVGEGT. V was shortened by 6 bases and J by 6 bases, with 14 bases between the two germline ends. This CDR3 contains 13 residues. CDR3 loop: CASSPPGGSEAFF. CDR3 sequence (DNA): TGTGCCAGCAGCCCCCCCGGGGGTTCTGAAGCTTTCTTT.

The CDR3, as DNA: TGTGCCAGTACCCCGGACAGGGCGAACACTGAAGCTTTCTTT. Translated: CASTPDRANTEAFF. The V gene is TRBV19, the J gene TRBJ1-1; 8 bases are shared with TRBD1. Germline lookup yields CDR1 LNHDA and CDR2 SQIVND (reference sequence). This CDR3 spans 14 amino acids. V dropped 7 bases and J dropped 1; count of bases not matched to a gene: 5.

This chain uses TRBV28 with TRBJ1-2; D is unclear. From germline, CDR1 is MDHEN and CDR2 SYDVKM. V lost 3 bases and J lost 6, with 5 bases in between. The length of the CDR3 is 11 residues. CDR3 bases: TGTGCCAGCAGTTTCCTAAATGGCTACACCTTC. This codes for CASSFLNGYTF.

In DNA form, the CDR3 reads TGTGCCAGCAGTTCTCCGGGACAGGGGGCAGGAGGCTACACCTTC. Translating gives CASSSPGQGAGGYTF. The rearrangement joins TRBV7-9 to TRBJ1-2; 12 bases match TRBD1. The V gene's germline CDR1 is SEHNR and CDR2 FQNEAQ (reference sequence). This CDR3 has 15 amino acids. The junction had 10 bases not matched to a gene; V was cut back by 6 bases and J by 8 bases.

The chain couples TRBV27 to TRBJ2-3; 10 bases are a match to TRBD1. Germline loops: CDR1 MNHEY, CDR2 SMNVEV (reference sequence). The CDR3 consists of 15 residues. The V segment lost 6 bases and the J segment 5 bases; nucleotides outside the gene matches: 8. The CDR3 region has the DNA TGTGCCAGCAGAAACCGGGACAGGGGATTAGATACGCAGTATTTT. It is translated as CASRNRDRGLDTQYF.